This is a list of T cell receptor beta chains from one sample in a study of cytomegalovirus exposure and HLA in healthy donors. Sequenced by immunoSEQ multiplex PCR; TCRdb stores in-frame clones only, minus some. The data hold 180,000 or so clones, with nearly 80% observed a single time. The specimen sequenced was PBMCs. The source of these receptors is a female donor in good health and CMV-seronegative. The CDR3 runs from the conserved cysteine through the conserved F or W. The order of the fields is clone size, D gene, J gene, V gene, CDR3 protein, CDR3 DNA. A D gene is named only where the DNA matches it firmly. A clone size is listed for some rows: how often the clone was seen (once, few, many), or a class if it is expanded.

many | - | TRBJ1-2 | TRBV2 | CASGQNYGYTF | TGTGCCAGTGGACAAAACTATGGCTACACCTTC
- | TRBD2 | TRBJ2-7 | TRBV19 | CASSRGGNTYEQYF | TGTGCCAGTAGTAGGGGGGGGAATACCTACGAGCAGTACTTC
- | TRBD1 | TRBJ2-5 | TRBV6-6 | CASTRDRVVRETQYF | TGTGCCAGCACCCGAGACAGGGTTGTTCGAGAGACCCAGTACTTC
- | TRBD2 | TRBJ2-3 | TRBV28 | CASSLGAGVVTDTQYF | TGTGCCAGCAGCCTCGGTGCGGGAGTAGTTACAGATACGCAGTATTTT
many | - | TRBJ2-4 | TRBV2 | CASSEFASDKNIQYF | TGTGCCAGCAGTGAATTTGCTTCAGACAAAAACATTCAGTACTTC
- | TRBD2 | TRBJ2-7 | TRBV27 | CASSFSALGGSKGREQYF | TGTGCCAGCAGTTTCTCCGCGCTCGGCGGGAGTAAGGGTCGGGAGCAGTACTTC
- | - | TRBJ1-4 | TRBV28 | CASSPGGTNEKLFF | TGTGCCAGCAGCCCGGGGGGCACTAATGAAAAACTGTTTTTT
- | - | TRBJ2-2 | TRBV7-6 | CASEGSGYTGELFF | TGTGCCTCCGAAGGGTCAGGGTATACCGGGGAGCTGTTTTTT
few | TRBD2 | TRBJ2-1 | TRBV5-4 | CASSPDSSGIFGGNEQFF | TGTGCCAGCAGCCCGGACTCAAGCGGGATCTTCGGAGGGAATGAGCAGTTCTTC
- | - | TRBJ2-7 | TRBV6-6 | CASSYSGSRTYEQYF | TGTGCCAGCAGTTACTCCGGGTCCCGGACCTACGAGCAGTACTTC
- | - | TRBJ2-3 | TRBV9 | CASSVVGSSRDTQYF | TGTGCCAGCAGCGTAGTCGGGAGTTCAAGGGATACGCAGTATTTT
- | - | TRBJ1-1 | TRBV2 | CASSVGGVATMNTEAFF | TGTGCCAGCAGTGTAGGAGGCGTCGCCACGATGAACACTGAAGCTTTCTTT
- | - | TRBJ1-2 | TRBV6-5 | CASSYSGAVGGYTF | TGTGCCAGCAGTTACTCGGGGGCAGTTGGTGGCTACACCTTC
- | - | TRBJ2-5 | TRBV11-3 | CASSFPHRGTGTQYF | TGTGCCAGCAGCTTCCCGCATCGGGGGACGGGGACCCAGTACTTC
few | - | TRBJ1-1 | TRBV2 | CATPGDTEAFF | TGTGCCACCCCGGGGGACACTGAAGCTTTCTTT
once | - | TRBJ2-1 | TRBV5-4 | CASSLGPGPVLQFF | TGTGCCAGCAGCTTGGGTCCAGGCCCGGTGTTGCAGTTCTTC
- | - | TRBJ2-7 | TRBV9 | CASSDGQNSYEQYF | TGTGCCAGCAGCGATGGACAAAACTCCTACGAGCAGTACTTC
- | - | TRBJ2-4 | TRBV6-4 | CASNTDKYIGRNIQYF | TGTGCCAGCAATACCGACAAGTATATAGGGAGGAACATTCAGTACTTC
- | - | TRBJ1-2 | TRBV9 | CASSVEIQTSNYGYTF | TGTGCCAGCAGCGTAGAAATACAAACCTCGAACTATGGCTACACCTTC
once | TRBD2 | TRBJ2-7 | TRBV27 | CASSLKPSGPYEQYF | TGTGCCAGCAGTTTAAAGCCTAGCGGCCCCTACGAGCAGTACTTC
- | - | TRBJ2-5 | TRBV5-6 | CARDPMVQGGKLETQYF | TGTGCCAGGGATCCCATGGTGCAGGGCGGAAAGTTGGAGACCCAGTACTTC
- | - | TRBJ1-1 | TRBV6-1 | CASNTYRQGEAFF | TGTGCCAGCAATACATACCGGCAGGGTGAAGCTTTCTTT
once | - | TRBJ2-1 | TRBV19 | CASSQRSSPYNEQFF | TGTGCCAGTAGTCAGAGGTCCTCACCCTACAATGAGCAGTTCTTC
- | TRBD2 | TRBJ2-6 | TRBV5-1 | CASSLGLAGASGANVLTF | TGCGCCAGCAGCTTGGGTTTAGCGGGGGCCTCTGGGGCCAACGTCCTGACTTTC
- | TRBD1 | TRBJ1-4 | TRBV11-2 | CASSLGQGDEKLFF | TGTGCCAGCAGCCTGGGACAGGGGGATGAAAAACTGTTTTTT
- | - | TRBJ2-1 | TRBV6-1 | CASSELVGRVSDNEQFF | TGTGCCAGCAGTGAACTTGTGGGCAGGGTCTCCGACAATGAGCAGTTCTTC
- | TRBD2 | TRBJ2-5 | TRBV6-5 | CASSGDRGGGETQYF | TGTGCCAGCTCGGGGGATCGCGGGGGAGGGGAGACCCAGTACTTC
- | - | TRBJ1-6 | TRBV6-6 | CASTTAEDRPLHF | TGTGCCAGCACCACCGCGGAGGATAGACCCCTCCACTTT
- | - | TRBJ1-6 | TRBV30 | CAWSLRGSYNSPLHF | TGTGCCTGGAGTTTACGGGGCTCCTATAATTCACCCCTCCACTTT
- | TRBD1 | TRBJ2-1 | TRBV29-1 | CSVLTGDSYNEQFF | TGCAGCGTCCTGACAGGGGATTCCTACAATGAGCAGTTCTTC
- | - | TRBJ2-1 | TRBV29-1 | CSDTGGQGANEQFF | TGCAGCGACACCGGGGGGCAGGGGGCTAATGAGCAGTTCTTC
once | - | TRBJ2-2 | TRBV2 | CASSEEQVKSTGELFF | TGTGCCAGCAGTGAAGAGCAGGTCAAAAGCACCGGGGAGCTGTTTTTT
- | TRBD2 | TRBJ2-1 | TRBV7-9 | CASSLGLAGYNEQFF | TGTGCCAGCAGCTTGGGACTAGCGGGGTACAATGAGCAGTTCTTC
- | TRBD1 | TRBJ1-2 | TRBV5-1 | CASSLVGTANYGYTF | TGCGCCAGCAGCTTGGTGGGGACAGCTAACTATGGCTACACCTTC
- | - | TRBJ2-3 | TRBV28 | CATLRAGTSTDTQYF | TGTGCCACGTTAAGGGCGGGGACGAGCACAGATACGCAGTATTTT
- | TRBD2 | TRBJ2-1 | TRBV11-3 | CASSSGLAGNNEQFF | TGTGCCAGCAGTTCGGGACTAGCGGGAAACAATGAGCAGTTCTTC
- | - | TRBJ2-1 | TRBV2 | CASSEEGVPQNNEQFF | TGTGCCAGCAGTGAAGAGGGGGTTCCCCAGAACAATGAGCAGTTCTTC
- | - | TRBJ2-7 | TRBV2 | CATLGGPTYEQYF | TGTGCCACCCTCGGGGGGCCGACCTACGAGCAGTACTTC
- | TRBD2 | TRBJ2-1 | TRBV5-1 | CASSWGTSGYEQFF | TGCGCCAGCAGCTGGGGGACTAGCGGCTATGAGCAGTTCTTC
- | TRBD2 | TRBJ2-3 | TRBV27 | CASRPGGRNTQYF | TGTGCCAGCAGACCGGGGGGGCGAAATACGCAGTATTTT
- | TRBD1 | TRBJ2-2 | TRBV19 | CASSIRGLGELFF | TGTGCCAGTAGTATCAGGGGGCTTGGGGAGCTGTTTTTT
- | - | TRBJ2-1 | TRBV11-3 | CASSPDYYNEQFF | TGTGCCAGCAGCCCTGACTACTACAATGAGCAGTTCTTC
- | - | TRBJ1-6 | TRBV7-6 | CASSFRSSYNSPLHF | TGTGCCAGCAGCTTTAGGAGCTCCTATAATTCACCCCTCCACTTT